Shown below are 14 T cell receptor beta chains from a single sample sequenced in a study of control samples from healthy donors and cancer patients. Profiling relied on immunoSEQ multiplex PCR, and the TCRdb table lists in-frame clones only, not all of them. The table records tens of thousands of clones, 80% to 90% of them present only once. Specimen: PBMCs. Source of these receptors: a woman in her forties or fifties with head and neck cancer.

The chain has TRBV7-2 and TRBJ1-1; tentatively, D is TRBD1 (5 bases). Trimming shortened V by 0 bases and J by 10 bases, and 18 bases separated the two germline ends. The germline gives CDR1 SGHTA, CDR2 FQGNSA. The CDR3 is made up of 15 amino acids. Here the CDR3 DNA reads TGTGCCAGCAGCTTAGCGACGACCTCCTCGGGGGGAGCTTTCTTT. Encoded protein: CASSLATTSSGGAFF.

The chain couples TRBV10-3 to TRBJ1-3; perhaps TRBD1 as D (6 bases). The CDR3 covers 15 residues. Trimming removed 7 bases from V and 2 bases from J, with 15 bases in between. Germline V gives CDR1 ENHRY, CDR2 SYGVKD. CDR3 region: CAITTDSSPGNTIYF. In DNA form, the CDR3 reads TGTGCCATCACCACGGACAGCTCCCCTGGAAACACCATATATTTT.

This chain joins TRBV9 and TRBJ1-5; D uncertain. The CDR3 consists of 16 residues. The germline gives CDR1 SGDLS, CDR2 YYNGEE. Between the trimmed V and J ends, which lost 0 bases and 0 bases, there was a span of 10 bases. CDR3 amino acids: CASSVGQDPSNQPQHF. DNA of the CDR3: TGTGCCAGCAGCGTAGGCCAGGACCCTAGCAATCAGCCCCAGCATTTT. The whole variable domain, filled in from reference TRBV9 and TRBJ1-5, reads DSGVTQTPKHLITATGQRVTLRCSPRSGDLSVYWYQQSLDQGLQFLIQYYNGEERAKGNILERFSAQQFPDLHSELNLSSLELGDSALYFCASSVGQDPSNQPQHFGDGTRLSIL.

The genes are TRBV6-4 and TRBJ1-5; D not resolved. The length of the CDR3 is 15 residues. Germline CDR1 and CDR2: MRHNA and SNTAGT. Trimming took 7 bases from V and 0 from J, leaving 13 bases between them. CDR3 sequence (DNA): TGTGCCAGCAATCGACCGCTTTATAGCAATCAGCCCCAGCATTTT. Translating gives CASNRPLYSNQPQHF.

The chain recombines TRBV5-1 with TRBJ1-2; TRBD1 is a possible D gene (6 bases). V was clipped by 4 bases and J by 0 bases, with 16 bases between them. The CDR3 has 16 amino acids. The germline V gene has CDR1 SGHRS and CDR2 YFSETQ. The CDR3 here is CASSPIAGETNYGYTF. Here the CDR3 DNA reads TGCGCCAGCAGCCCAATCGCAGGGGAGACTAACTATGGCTACACCTTC.

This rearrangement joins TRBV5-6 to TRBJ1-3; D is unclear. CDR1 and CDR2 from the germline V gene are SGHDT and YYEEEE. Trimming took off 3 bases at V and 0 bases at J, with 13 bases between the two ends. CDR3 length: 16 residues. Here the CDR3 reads CASSSLGLNSGNTIYF. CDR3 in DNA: TGTGCCAGCAGCTCGCTAGGACTTAACTCTGGAAACACCATATATTTT. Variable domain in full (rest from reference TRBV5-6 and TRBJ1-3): DAGVTQSPTHLIKTRGQQVTLRCSPKSGHDTVSWYQQALGQGPQFIFQYYEEEERQRGNFPDRFSGHQFPNYSSELNVNALLLGDSALYLCASSSLGLNSGNTIYFGEGSWLTVV.

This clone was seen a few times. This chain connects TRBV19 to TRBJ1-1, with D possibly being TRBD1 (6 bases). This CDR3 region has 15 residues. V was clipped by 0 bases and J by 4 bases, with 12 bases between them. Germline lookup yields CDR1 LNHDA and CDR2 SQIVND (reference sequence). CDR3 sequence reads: CASSIDRGLGTEAFF. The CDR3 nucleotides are TGTGCCAGTAGTATAGATCGGGGGCTGGGCACTGAAGCTTTCTTT.

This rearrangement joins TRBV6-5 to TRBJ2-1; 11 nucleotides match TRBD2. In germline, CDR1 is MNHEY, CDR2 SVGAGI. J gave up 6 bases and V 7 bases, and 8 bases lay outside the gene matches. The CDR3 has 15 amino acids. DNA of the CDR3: TGTGCCAGCACGGCTAGCGGGGGGTCTTTCAATGAGCAGTTCTTC. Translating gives CASTASGGSFNEQFF.

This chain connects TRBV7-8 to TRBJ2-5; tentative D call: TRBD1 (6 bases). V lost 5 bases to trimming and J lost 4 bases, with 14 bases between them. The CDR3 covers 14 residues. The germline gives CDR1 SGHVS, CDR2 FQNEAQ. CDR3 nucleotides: TGTGCCAGCAGCCAAAACAGGGTGGGAGAGACCCAGTACTTC. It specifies CASSQNRVGETQYF.

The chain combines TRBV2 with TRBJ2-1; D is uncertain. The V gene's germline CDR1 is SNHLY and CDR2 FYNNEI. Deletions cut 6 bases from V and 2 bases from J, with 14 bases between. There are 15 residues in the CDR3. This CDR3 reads CASRGLLGAYNEQFF. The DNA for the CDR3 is TGTGCCAGCAGAGGGCTTCTAGGAGCCTACAATGAGCAGTTCTTC.

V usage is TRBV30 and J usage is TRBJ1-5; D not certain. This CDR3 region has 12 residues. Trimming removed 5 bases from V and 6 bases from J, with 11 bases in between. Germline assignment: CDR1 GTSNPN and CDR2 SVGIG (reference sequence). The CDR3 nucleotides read TGTGCCTGGTCCGAAGGGAGTCAGCCCCAGCATTTT. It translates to CAWSEGSQPQHF.

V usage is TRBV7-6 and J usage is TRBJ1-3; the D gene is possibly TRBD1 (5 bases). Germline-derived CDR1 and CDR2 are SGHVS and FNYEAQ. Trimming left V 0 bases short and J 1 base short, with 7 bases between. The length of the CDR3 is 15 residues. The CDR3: CASSLAGGSGNTIYF. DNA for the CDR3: TGTGCCAGCAGCTTAGCGGGGGGGTCTGGAAACACCATATATTTT.

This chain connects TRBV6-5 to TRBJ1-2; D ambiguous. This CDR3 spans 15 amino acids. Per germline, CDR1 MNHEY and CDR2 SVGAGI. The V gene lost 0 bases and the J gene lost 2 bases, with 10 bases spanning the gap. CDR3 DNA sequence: TGTGCCAGCAGTTACTCGAGTGAGCTGAACTATGGCTACACCTTC. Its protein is CASSYSSELNYGYTF.

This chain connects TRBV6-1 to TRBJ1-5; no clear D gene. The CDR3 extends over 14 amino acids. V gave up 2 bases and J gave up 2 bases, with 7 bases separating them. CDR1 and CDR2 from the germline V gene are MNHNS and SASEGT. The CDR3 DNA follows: TGTGCCAGCAGTGAAATTTGGGGCAATCAGCCCCAGCATTTT. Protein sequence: CASSEIWGNQPQHF.